This TCR beta chain was recorded in a study of response to subunit inactivated influenza vaccine. General study results and limits: Authors suggested that a seasonal influenza vaccination recruits few new T cells each time.

This clonotype was seen at least ten times. Its target is unknown. Trimming took off 5 bases at V and 0 bases at J, with 14 bases between the two ends. CDR1 and CDR2 from the germline V gene are MNHEY and SVGEGT. The length of the CDR3 is 16 residues. One entry per CDR3 protein, called by TCRdb with MiXCR from the RT-PCR reads. Here the sample spans hundreds of thousands of distinct CDR3 sequences, just over 20% being singletons. The rearrangement links TRBV6-2 or TRBV6-3 to TRBJ1-5, with D hard to call. The receptor's source is a man aged 50 to 69 who received an inactivated influenza vaccine. The sample here was PBMCs from blood, taken less than 22 months after vaccination. DNA of the CDR3: TGTGCCAGCAGTACTATTGACAACTATAGCAATCAGCCCCAGCATTTT. This encodes CASSTIDNYSNQPQHF.